A selection of T cell receptor beta chains follows, all from one sample in a study of blood T cell repertoires in COVID-19. Here immunoSEQ multiplex PCR was the method, and the copy in TCRdb shows in-frame clones only, minus some. In the table there are under 300,000 clones, roughly 79% of which are singletons. Input material: peripheral blood. These receptors all stem from a woman aged 60 to 75 with active or convalescent COVID-19. Each CDR3 is given with its conserved first and last residue. The D gene is left open where the match is weak. A clone size is listed for some rows: how often the clone was seen (once, few, many), or a class if it is expanded.

CDR3 DNA,CDR3 protein,clone size,V gene,J gene,D gene
TGTGCCAGCAGCCTCCGCACTAGCGGGGGGGCCGGGGCCAACGTCCTGACTTTC,CASSLRTSGGAGANVLTF,.,TRBV3-1/TRBV3-2,TRBJ2-6,TRBD2
TGTGCCAGCAGTCCCGGTGGACTAGCCAAAAACATTCAGTACTTC,CASSPGGLAKNIQYF,.,TRBV6-2/TRBV6-3,TRBJ2-4,.
TGCGCCAGCTCAGGGGACACTGAAGCTTTCTTT,CASSGDTEAFF,.,TRBV5-1,TRBJ1-1,.
TGCGCCAGCAGCCGCGTCCTACTAGCGGGGGGCCCTTACGAGCAGTACTTC,CASSRVLLAGGPYEQYF,.,TRBV4-3,TRBJ2-7,TRBD2
TGTGCCAGCAGCCCCAGTCCCGGGACTCCGGCGGGGTACCAAGAGACCCAGTACTTC,CASSPSPGTPAGYQETQYF,.,TRBV13,TRBJ2-5,.
TGTGCCAGCAGCCAAGGTATTAGCGGGGCCCGGGGCACCGGGGAGCTGTTTTTT,CASSQGISGARGTGELFF,.,TRBV3-1/TRBV3-2,TRBJ2-2,TRBD2
TGTGCCAGCAGCGTCACTTACTCCTACAATGAGCAGTTCTTC,CASSVTYSYNEQFF,.,TRBV7-6,TRBJ2-1,.
TGTGCTAGTGGTTTCCTCACAGGGGGCTTTAACTATGGCTACACCTTC,CASGFLTGGFNYGYTF,.,TRBV12-5,TRBJ1-2,TRBD1
TGTGCCAGCAGCGCAGGGCCTGGGACAGAGGACACAGATACGCAGTATTTT,CASSAGPGTEDTDTQYF,.,TRBV13,TRBJ2-3,TRBD1
TGTGCCAGCAGCGTCCGCGGGGGGAACACCGGGGAGCTGTTTTTT,CASSVRGGNTGELFF,.,TRBV9,TRBJ2-2,TRBD2
TGTGCCTGCCCCGGACAGGGAAACTATGGCTACACCTTC,CACPGQGNYGYTF,.,TRBV30,TRBJ1-2,TRBD1
TGTGCCAGCAGCTTAGAGCCAAACACTGAAGCTTTCTTT,CASSLEPNTEAFF,.,TRBV7-9,TRBJ1-1,.
TGTGCTAGTGGTTTGGTACTCGGGCTAGCGTCCCACAATGAGCAGTTCTTC,CASGLVLGLASHNEQFF,few,TRBV12-5,TRBJ2-1,.
TGTGCCAGCAGCTTAACCCAGGGCAGGGGCGCAAATTCACCCCTCCACTTT,CASSLTQGRGANSPLHF,.,TRBV7-3,TRBJ1-6,.
TGTGCCAGCAGCCCCCGGGACAGGTCCTCTAAGCAGTACTTC,CASSPRDRSSKQYF,.,TRBV7-9,TRBJ2-7,TRBD1
TGCGCCAGCAGCCCCTTATTGGGGGGGCGCAATGAGCAGTTCTTC,CASSPLLGGRNEQFF,.,TRBV5-1,TRBJ2-1,.
TGTGCCAGCAGCCTTAATACGCAGTATTTT,CASSLNTQYF,once,TRBV7-2,TRBJ2-3,.
TGTGCCACCCTCCCGGGACTAGCGGGGTCGAGTGAGCAGTTCTTC,CATLPGLAGSSEQFF,.,TRBV6-6,TRBJ2-1,TRBD2
TGTGCCAGCAGTTCCTATGACTACGAGCAGTACTTC,CASSSYDYEQYF,.,TRBV28,TRBJ2-7,.
TGTGCCAGCAGTTTTTCACAGGGGGTCTATAATTCACCCCTCCACTTT,CASSFSQGVYNSPLHF,.,TRBV27,TRBJ1-6,TRBD1
TGTGCCAGCAGCTCTACTAGCGGGGGATTCAATGAGCAGTTCTTC,CASSSTSGGFNEQFF,.,TRBV7-8,TRBJ2-1,TRBD2
TGTGCCAGTAGTGTCAGGACAGGGAGGAACACTGAAGCTTTCTTT,CASSVRTGRNTEAFF,.,TRBV19,TRBJ1-1,TRBD1
TGTGCCAGCAGTTACTCGAGACAGGGGTCCACTGAAGCTTTCTTT,CASSYSRQGSTEAFF,.,TRBV6-5,TRBJ1-1,TRBD1
TGTGCCAGCAGTCCCTCTCTGGGGGCTGGGGATGGCTACACCTTC,CASSPSLGAGDGYTF,.,TRBV6-5,TRBJ1-2,.
TGTGCCAGCAGCTTAGGAACGAGCGGGGGGGCAAGAGATACGCAGTATTTT,CASSLGTSGGARDTQYF,.,TRBV7-6,TRBJ2-3,TRBD2
TGTGCCAGCAGTAGCTGGGAGGTCGGGGGGACTGAAGCTTTCTTT,CASSSWEVGGTEAFF,.,TRBV9,TRBJ1-1,.
TGTGCCAGCAGCTTATCGGGGGCTGAAGCTTTCTTT,CASSLSGAEAFF,.,TRBV7-8,TRBJ1-1,.
TGTGCCAGCAGACCGACAGGCCACTATGGCTACACCTTC,CASRPTGHYGYTF,once,TRBV27,TRBJ1-2,.
TGTGCCAGCAACGGGGACACCGGGGAGCTGTTTTTT,CASNGDTGELFF,once,TRBV2,TRBJ2-2,.
TGTGCCAGCAGCCTGACAGGGGGCTATAATTCACCCCTCCACTTT,CASSLTGGYNSPLHF,.,TRBV27,TRBJ1-6,TRBD1
TGCAGCGTTGAAGATCCCGCGCAGGGGTCGGTGGAAGAGACCCAGTACTTC,CSVEDPAQGSVEETQYF,once,TRBV29-1,TRBJ2-5,.
TGTGCCAGCACCCCCGAGGGGACTTTGATCGCTGAAGCTTTCTTT,CASTPEGTLIAEAFF,.,TRBV6-6,TRBJ1-1,.
TGTGCCAGCACCGAGACAGGGTGGGGAGAGCAGCCCCAGCATTTT,CASTETGWGEQPQHF,.,TRBV6-1,TRBJ1-5,TRBD1
TGTGCCATCAGTGACCGTACTATGAACACTGAAGCTTTCTTT,CAISDRTMNTEAFF,few,TRBV10-3,TRBJ1-1,.
TGTGCCATCAGCGGGGGGCCAAGCACAGATACGCAGTATTTT,CAISGGPSTDTQYF,once,TRBV10-3,TRBJ2-3,.
TGTGCCAGTAGTATAGGCAGTTCCTACGAGCAGTACTTC,CASSIGSSYEQYF,.,TRBV19,TRBJ2-7,.
TGTGCCAGCAGCTTGGGGAGGTGGTTTCAAGAGACCCAGTACTTC,CASSLGRWFQETQYF,.,TRBV7-8,TRBJ2-5,.